This TCR beta chain stems from a study of OX40 agonist ivuxolimab in advanced cancers. Study-level findings and limits: CD8+ T cells (on average) carried more expanded clones than CD4+ T cells. Low normalized T-cell clonal expansion was additionally recorded for some nonresponders.

Profiling relied on immunoSEQ multiplex PCR, and the TCRdb table lists in-frame clones only, not all of them. The data hold about 48,000 clones, with 85% to 90% observed a single time. From germline, CDR1 is SGHRS and CDR2 YFSETQ. Trimming cost V 4 bases and J 5 bases; bases outside gene matches: 13. The CDR3 sequence is 16 residues long. As for this clone: Its antigen is unidentified.

J is TRBJ1-2 and V is TRBV5-1, with TRBD1 matching 8 bases. This TCR derives from an adult with an advanced solid tumor such as melanoma, head and neck, liver or kidney cancer. The sample consisted of CD4+ or CD8+ T cells sorted from blood, taken in a trial of the OX40 agonist ivuxolimab. CDR3 DNA sequence: TGCGCCAGCAGCCCCACGGGGGCAGGGGGCAATTATGGCTACACCTTC. It specifies CASSPTGAGGNYGYTF.